This entry lists 18 T cell receptor beta chains sequenced from one sample in a study of T-cell reconstitution after alpha-beta-depleted transplantation in children (dated by TCRdb to about 2016). Library preparation employed PCR. For sequencing, an Illumina HiSeq 2500 was employed. TCR library preparation used molecular barcoding, with unique molecular identifiers applied to normalize quantification of the TCRbeta repertoire. TCRdb handled the public reads itself, with Q25 trimming in fastp and clone calling in MiXCR, and kept productive beta chains. Here each entry gathers all rows of one CDR3 protein and keeps the most common genes and DNA. Recorded for this sample are 400,000 to 500,000 distinct CDR3 sequences; approximately 10% of them occurred a single time. The ten largest make up 4.5% to 6.5% of the sample. The starting material was PBMCs from the stem cell graft donor, obtained from the stem cell graft. The receptor set was obtained from a human donor who donated a stem cell graft to a child with acute myeloid leukemia.

The chain employs TRBV5-1 and TRBJ2-1, with TRBD2 as a possible D gene (5 bases). Germline assignment: CDR1 SGHRS and CDR2 YFSETQ. V lost 1 base, J lost 7 bases, and 12 bases lay in between. This CDR3 is built from 14 residues. The CDR3 coding sequence is TGCGCCAGCAGCTTGCGGGATCTGCCGAATGAGCAGTTCTTC. Its translation: CASSLRDLPNEQFF.

This clonotype was counted only a few times. This chain joins TRBV19 and TRBJ2-7; TRBD1 aligns across 8 bases. V was clipped by 7 bases and J by 0 bases; unmatched bases: 5. Germline CDR1 is LNHDA and CDR2 is SQIVND (reference sequence). The length of the CDR3 is 14 residues. In nucleotides, the CDR3 is TGTGCCAGTACTAGGACAGGGAGCTCCTACGAGCAGTACTTC. This translates into CASTRTGSSYEQYF.

The chain employs TRBV29-1 and TRBJ1-4; D call uncertain. V dropped 4 bases and J dropped 4 bases, with 10 bases sitting between them. The CDR3 length is 13 residues. Germline CDR1 reads SQVTM; CDR2 reads ANQGSEA. The CDR3 protein is CSVVPAGNEKLFF. The CDR3 DNA reads TGCAGCGTTGTACCCGCTGGTAATGAAAAACTGTTTTTT.

The V call is TRBV7-3, the J call TRBJ2-5; 7 nucleotides line up with TRBD2. The CDR3 extends over 16 amino acids. Germline lookup yields CDR1 SGHTA and CDR2 FQGTGA. The junction had 6 bases not matched to a gene; V was cut back by 1 base and J by 1 base. CDR3 protein: CASSLSAGEGQETQYF. The CDR3 nucleotides are TGTGCCAGCAGCTTAAGTGCGGGAGAGGGCCAAGAGACCCAGTACTTC.

This chain joins TRBV12-3 or TRBV12-4 and TRBJ2-2; the match to TRBD2 covers 11 bases. The J segment lost 3 bases and the V segment lost 7 bases, leaving 4 bases of the junction unmatched. The CDR3 is 15 residues long. The CDR3 DNA follows: TGTGCCAGCACACCGGGACTAGCGGACACCGGGGAGCTGTTTTTT. Amino acids: CASTPGLADTGELFF.

V and J are TRBV6-1 and TRBJ2-5; 7 positions match TRBD1. Germline V gene lookup returns CDR1 MNHNS and CDR2 SASEGT. The CDR3 loop spans 14 amino acids. Trimming cost V 7 bases and J 5 bases; bases outside gene matches: 10. The CDR3, as DNA: TGTGCCAGCACCGGAACGGACAGGCGGGAGACCCAGTACTTC. Its protein is CASTGTDRRETQYF.

This clonotype was recorded a few times. V usage is TRBV4-1 and J usage is TRBJ2-5; maybe TRBD2 (6 bases). CDR1 and CDR2 (germline): MGHRA, YSYEKL. This CDR3 spans 15 amino acids. Trimming took off 0 bases at V and 5 bases at J, with 13 bases between the two ends. The CDR3 sequence is CASSQEGTPRETQYF. In DNA, the CDR3 is TGCGCCAGCAGCCAAGAAGGGACTCCTCGGGAGACCCAGTACTTC.

This clonotype appeared a few times. The V call is TRBV10-2, the J call TRBJ2-7; 7 nucleotides match TRBD1. The germline V gene encodes CDR1 WSHSY and CDR2 SAAADI. The J segment lost 1 base and the V segment lost 6 bases, leaving 6 bases of the junction unmatched. The CDR3 is 14 amino acids. CDR3 sequence: CASRTGQVSYEQYF. As DNA, the CDR3 is TGCGCCAGCAGGACTGGACAGGTTTCCTACGAGCAGTACTTC.

This clonotype was recorded at least ten times. This chain links TRBV25-1 with TRBJ2-5, with D possibly matching TRBD2 (6 bases). CDR3 length: 17 residues. Germline CDR1 reads MGHDK; CDR2 reads SYGVNS. The V gene lost 0 bases and the J gene lost 2 bases, with 16 bases spanning the gap. This CDR3 is CASSEYASGQYQETQYF. CDR3 bases: TGTGCCAGCAGTGAATATGCCAGCGGGCAATATCAAGAGACCCAGTACTTC. Looking up the rest from reference TRBV25-1 and TRBJ2-5 gives the full variable domain: EADIYQTPRYLVIGTGKKITLECSQTMGHDKMYWYQQDPGMELHLIHYSYGVNSTEKGDLSSESTVSRIRTEHFPLTLESARPSHTSQYLCASSEYASGQYQETQYFGPGTRLLVL.

The chain links TRBV7-2 to TRBJ2-3; D perhaps matches TRBD2 (6 bases). Trimming took 3 bases from V and 0 from J, leaving 13 bases between them. Germline values: CDR1 SGHTA, CDR2 FQGNSA. This CDR3 is built from 16 residues. This chain's CDR3 is CASSLGGLSSTDTQYF. The CDR3 bases are TGTGCCAGCAGCTTGGGGGGACTCTCTAGCACAGATACGCAGTATTTT.

At least ten counts were recorded for this clonotype. J is TRBJ2-1 and V is TRBV20-1, with 7 bases aligning to TRBD2. Germline lookup yields CDR1 DFQATT and CDR2 SNEGSKA (reference sequence). The CDR3 totals 14 residues. Unmatched junction bases numbered 9, after V lost 1 base and J lost 9 bases. The CDR3 reads CSARVAGVLPEQFF. The CDR3 DNA sequence: TGCAGTGCTAGAGTAGCGGGTGTCTTACCTGAGCAGTTCTTC.

The chain couples TRBV12-3 or TRBV12-4 to TRBJ2-1; 8 nucleotides agree with TRBD2. This CDR3 region has 15 residues. V gave up 3 bases and J gave up 8 bases; unmatched junction bases: 9. This CDR3 reads CASSFSGLAGDEQFF. The CDR3 nucleotides read TGTGCCAGCAGTTTCTCGGGGCTAGCGGGCGATGAGCAGTTCTTC.

This clonotype was detected a few times. The chain uses TRBV20-1 and TRBJ1-2; a weak D match, TRBD1 (6 bases). The CDR3 loop spans 12 amino acids. V lost 5 bases and J lost 3, with 10 bases in between. Per germline, CDR1 DFQATT and CDR2 SNEGSKA (reference sequence). DNA of the CDR3: TGCAGTGCTGGTAGGGGGGACTATGGCTACACCTTC. Encoded protein: CSAGRGDYGYTF.

The chain is built from TRBV6-5 and TRBJ2-3; weak D call: TRBD1 (5 bases). This CDR3 spans 15 amino acids. Germline V gene lookup returns CDR1 MNHEY and CDR2 SVGAGI. Between the trimmed V and J ends, which lost 4 bases and 5 bases, there was a span of 16 bases. Written as DNA, the CDR3 is TGTGCCAGCAGTTCCGTGTTGGGGCGCGTAGATACGCAGTATTTT. It specifies CASSSVLGRVDTQYF.

This clonotype appeared a few times. V usage is TRBV5-1 and J usage is TRBJ1-2; D is possibly TRBD1 (6 bases). The germline V gene has CDR1 SGHRS and CDR2 YFSETQ. V was clipped by 7 bases and J by 3 bases, with 16 bases between them. CDR3 length equals 14 residues. In DNA form, the CDR3 reads TGCGCCAGCCGACTGGACCCAGGGGACTATGGCTACACCTTC. Its protein product is CASRLDPGDYGYTF.

The V gene is TRBV29-1, the J gene TRBJ2-1, with 7 bases identical to TRBD1. The CDR3 has 15 amino acids. Germline V gene data show CDR1 as SQVTM and CDR2 as ANQGSEA. Losses at the gene ends were 3 bases for V and 2 bases for J; bases not matched to a gene: 7. CDR3 loop: CSVDLRQGPYNEQFF. The DNA for the CDR3 is TGCAGCGTTGATTTGCGACAGGGTCCCTACAATGAGCAGTTCTTC.

This clonotype showed up just a few times. The CDR3 loop is CSANRLAGDQETQYF. Here the CDR3 DNA reads TGCAGTGCTAACCGACTAGCGGGGGACCAAGAGACCCAGTACTTC. The chain links TRBV20-1 to TRBJ2-5; 12 nucleotides agree with TRBD2. Germline V CDR1 and CDR2: DFQATT, SNEGSKA (reference sequence). The CDR3 is 15 amino acids. Trimming took 4 bases from V and 0 from J; bases not matched to a gene: 3.

This clonotype was found a few times. The rearrangement joins TRBV6-1 to TRBJ2-3; no reliable D call. Deletions cut 5 bases from V and 4 bases from J, with 16 bases between. This CDR3 contains 15 residues. Per the germline V gene, CDR1 is MNHNS and CDR2 is SASEGT. The DNA for the CDR3 is TGTGCCAGCAGTCTCCGGGCTCCGGCCGCAGATACGCAGTATTTT. Translation gives CASSLRAPAADTQYF.